Reported below is one T cell receptor (beta chain). Its antigen is unknown. Amplification of TCR alpha and beta CDR3 regions from RNA used iRepertoire nested multiplex PCR. In TCRdb, the multiplex PCR reads were re-called with MiXCR into one record per CDR3 protein. The data show a few hundred thousand distinct CDR3 sequences, approximately 42% seen once. The CDR3 consists of 15 residues. Deletions cut 5 bases from V and 4 bases from J, with 15 bases between. The record originates from a study of glioma-infiltrating T cells. On the study more broadly: Dexamethasone exposure before glioma surgery was limited to six or fewer days. Approximately 990,000 peripheral T cells were targeted at roughly 4.5- to 11-fold coverage.

Study-wide findings and caveats: Patients with low tissue-blood divergence carried a signature set of shared blood CDR3 motifs.

The sequence was obtained from a human donor with low-grade glioma or glioblastoma, undergoing nonglioma brain surgery, or in good health (not recorded which). This chain connects TRBV12-3 or TRBV12-4 to TRBJ1-3; D ambiguous. The sequenced sample consisted of glioma tissue, nonneoplastic brain tissue, or PBMCs (not recorded which). The CDR3 DNA follows: TGTGCCAGCAGTCTGGACGGCGCTCCCGGAAACACCATATATTTT. Amino acids: CASSLDGAPGNTIYF.